The present T cell receptor beta chain was sequenced within a study of CD8 T cells in ankylosing spondylitis. The study, taken as a whole, reports: Characteristic of ankylosing spondylitis blood, it appeared, was a TCR beta motif comprising 7 to 9 highly homologous variants.

This clonotype has ten or more counts. The antigen is undetermined. TCRdb processed the 5' RACE reads anew with MiXCR; each CDR3 protein has one entry. Of about 110,000 distinct CDR3 sequences in the sample, 24% were seen once. The CDR3 runs to 13 residues. Germline V lookup: CDR1 DFQATT, CDR2 SNEGSKA (reference sequence). V lost 4 bases, J lost 3 bases, and 13 bases lay in between. This chain connects TRBV20-1 to TRBJ2-7; D is uncertain. The clonotype was recovered from a male donor with ankylosing spondylitis. Sequenced sample: synovial fluid, either unsorted or a sorted T cell fraction (not recorded which). The CDR3 spells CSAKEPTLYEQYF. The DNA of the CDR3 is TGCAGTGCTAAGGAGCCGACCCTCTACGAGCAGTACTTC.